The 21 T cell receptor beta chains given below trace back to one sample, sequenced in a study of blood T cell repertoires in COVID-19. Sequencing was performed with immunoSEQ multiplex PCR; in TCRdb, only in-frame clones are kept and a portion is missing. This sample carries around 290,000 clones, around 86% of them seen once, and the ten largest clones take approximately 2.5%. Sequencing used PBMCs or T cells enriched from blood (not recorded which). The origin of the receptors is a young woman who had recovered from COVID-19.

The chain employs TRBV4-2 and TRBJ2-1; 9 bases align to TRBD2. Germline V gene data show CDR1 as LGHNA and CDR2 as YNFKEQ. The CDR3 is 16 residues long. J gave up 9 bases and V 1 base, and 10 bases lay outside the gene matches. CDR3 loop: CASSQAFAGGLGEQFF. CDR3 DNA: TGTGCCAGCAGCCAAGCTTTTGCGGGGGGGCTCGGTGAGCAGTTCTTC.

This clone was observed once. The chain joins TRBV30 to TRBJ2-7; TRBD1 agrees at 7 bases. The trim removed 0 bases at V and 2 bases at J, leaving 1 base unmatched. CDR1 and CDR2 from the germline V gene are GTSNPN and SVGIG (reference sequence). The CDR3 is 13 amino acids. CDR3 bases: TGTGCCTGGAGTGTTACAGGGGCCTACGAGCAGTACTTC. Translating gives CAWSVTGAYEQYF.

The chain carries TRBV4-1 and TRBJ2-2; 9 bases map to TRBD1. The CDR3 extends over 16 amino acids. The V gene's germline CDR1 is MGHRA and CDR2 YSYEKL. The junction had 9 bases not matched to a gene; V was cut back by 4 bases and J by 6 bases. The CDR3, as DNA: TGCGCCAGCAGCCCGCCCGGGACAGGGTATCCCGGGGAGCTGTTTTTT. Translated: CASSPPGTGYPGELFF.

V is TRBV15 and J is TRBJ2-5, with TRBD1 matching 7 bases. The CDR3 is made up of 14 amino acids. The germline V gene encodes CDR1 LNHNV and CDR2 YYDKDF (reference sequence). The V gene end was trimmed by 3 bases and the J gene end by 5 bases; junction bases not matched to a gene: 6. The CDR3 reads CATSRDRRRETQYF. CDR3 DNA: TGTGCCACCAGCAGGGACAGGCGACGGGAGACCCAGTACTTC.

The genes are TRBV4-1 and TRBJ1-2; D may be TRBD1 (6 bases). Germline CDR1 reads MGHRA; CDR2 reads YSYEKL. The CDR3 extends over 15 amino acids. V lost 2 bases, J lost 8 bases, and 18 bases lay in between. CDR3 region: CASSQSLLQGRGYTF. In DNA, the CDR3 is TGCGCCAGCAGCCAATCATTACTACAGGGCCGAGGCTACACCTTC.

A remark on this clone: The same CDR3 arises from other DNA sequences in this sample as well. V usage is TRBV5-1 and J usage is TRBJ2-2; the D is unclear. The CDR3 length is 14 residues. Trimming took off 0 bases at V and 0 bases at J, with 3 bases between the two ends. The germline gives CDR1 SGHRS, CDR2 YFSETQ. The CDR3: CASSLDTNTGELFF. CDR3 DNA: TGCGCCAGCAGCTTGGATACGAACACCGGGGAGCTGTTTTTT.

The rearrangement uses TRBV7-7 and TRBJ2-2; 14 nucleotides line up with TRBD2. This CDR3 comprises 19 residues. CDR1 SSHAT and CDR2 FNYEAQ come from the germline V gene (reference sequence). Trimming took 2 bases from V and 5 from J; bases not matched to a gene: 10. The CDR3 region has the DNA TGTGCCAGCAGCTTATTCGGACTAGCGGGGGGTGCGGCTACCGGGGAGCTGTTTTTT. Translation gives CASSLFGLAGGAATGELFF.

The chain combines TRBV19 with TRBJ1-5; a weak D match, TRBD1 (5 bases). Germline CDR1 reads LNHDA; CDR2 reads SQIVND (reference sequence). The CDR3 is made up of 16 amino acids. Trimming left V 2 bases short and J 2 bases short, with 13 bases between. In nucleotides, the CDR3 is TGTGCCAGTAGTATATCGGGGGTCTGGCGCAATCAGCCCCAGCATTTT. Translated: CASSISGVWRNQPQHF. Full variable domain (missing parts from reference TRBV19 and TRBJ1-5): DGGITQSPKYLFRKEGQNVTLSCEQNLNHDAMYWYRQDPGQGLRLIYYSQIVNDFQKGDIAEGYSVSREKKESFPLTVTSAQKNPTAFYLCASSISGVWRNQPQHFGDGTRLSIL.

The rearrangement joins TRBV19 to TRBJ2-7; D remains ambiguous. Germline V gene sequence: CDR1 LNHDA, CDR2 SQIVND (reference sequence). The CDR3 runs to 15 residues. Trimming pared 1 base from V and 4 bases from J, leaving 14 bases between. The chain's CDR3 is CASSIVPGSTYEQYF. The CDR3 DNA sequence: TGTGCCAGTAGTATAGTACCGGGTTCCACTTACGAGCAGTACTTC. Filled out from reference TRBV19 and TRBJ2-7, the complete variable domain reads DGGITQSPKYLFRKEGQNVTLSCEQNLNHDAMYWYRQDPGQGLRLIYYSQIVNDFQKGDIAEGYSVSREKKESFPLTVTSAQKNPTAFYLCASSIVPGSTYEQYFGPGTRLTVT.

J is TRBJ1-1 and V is TRBV7-2, with D possibly TRBD1 on 5 matching bases. The CDR3 sequence is 14 residues long. Germline CDR1 is SGHTA and CDR2 is FQGNSA. Trimming shortened V by 5 bases and J by 0 bases, and 10 bases separated the two germline ends. CDR3 sequence (DNA): TGTGCCAGCAGCAATCAGGGTTTGAACACTGAAGCTTTCTTT. The encoded protein is CASSNQGLNTEAFF. Supplemented by reference TRBV7-2 and TRBJ1-1, the full variable domain reads GAGVSQSPSNKVTEKGKDVELRCDPISGHTALYWYRQSLGQGLEFLIYFQGNSAPDKSGLPSDRFSAERTGGSVSTLTIQRTQQEDSAVYLCASSNQGLNTEAFFGQGTRLTVV.

The V gene is TRBV5-1, the J gene TRBJ2-1; D uncertain. Trimming removed 7 bases from V and 10 bases from J, with 21 bases in between. This CDR3 contains 14 residues. Germline V CDR1 and CDR2: SGHRS, YFSETQ. CDR3 loop: CASRAIFEAEEQFF. The CDR3 nucleotides read TGCGCCAGCCGTGCTATTTTTGAGGCCGAAGAGCAGTTCTTC.

CDR3 in amino acids: CASSFRGQVYLSNQPQHF. CDR3 DNA sequence: TGTGCCAGCAGTTTCCGAGGACAGGTTTATTTGAGCAATCAGCCCCAGCATTTT. The rearrangement links TRBV28 to TRBJ1-5; TRBD1 matches at 7 bases. V shed 3 bases, J shed 1 base, and the junction held 12 bases outside the gene matches. The germline CDR1 and CDR2 sequences are MDHEN and SYDVKM. The CDR3 sequence is 18 residues long. The full variable domain, in which reference TRBV28 and TRBJ1-5 provide the parts outside the CDR3, is DVKVTQSSRYLVKRTGEKVFLECVQDMDHENMFWYRQDPGLGLRLIYFSYDVKMKEKGDIPEGYSVSREKKERFSLILESASTNQTSMYLCASSFRGQVYLSNQPQHFGDGTRLSIL.

This rearrangement joins TRBV7-9 to TRBJ2-5, with TRBD1 matching over 7 bases. Germline V gene lookup returns CDR1 SEHNR and CDR2 FQNEAQ (reference sequence). The CDR3 extends over 17 amino acids. The V and J ends lost 1 base and 0 bases, in that order; junction bases with no gene match: 8. The CDR3 nucleotides are TGTGCCAGCAGCTTAGTATACGGGACAGATAACCAAGAGACCCAGTACTTC. Translating gives CASSLVYGTDNQETQYF.

The count of this clone is one. The chain joins TRBV10-3 to TRBJ1-1; D might be TRBD1 (6 bases). V was shortened by 7 bases and J by 6 bases, with 15 bases between the two germline ends. CDR3 length: 13 residues. Germline-derived CDR1 and CDR2 are ENHRY and SYGVKD. In DNA form, the CDR3 reads TGTGCCATCACTCGGGGGGCGGTAGCTGAAGCTTTCTTT. Translating it yields CAITRGAVAEAFF.

The chain employs TRBV4-3 and TRBJ1-6; D perhaps matches TRBD1 (6 bases). CDR1 and CDR2 (germline): LGHNA, YSLEER. V lost 4 bases and J 9 bases, leaving 25 bases between the germline ends. The CDR3 totals 18 residues. The CDR3 loop is CASSLKGPLQGSPSPLHF. The DNA of the CDR3 is TGCGCCAGCAGCCTAAAGGGCCCCCTACAGGGTTCTCCTTCACCCCTCCACTTT.

The chain recombines TRBV9 with TRBJ1-2; the match to TRBD1 covers 8 bases. The V gene end was trimmed by 0 bases and the J gene end by 8 bases; junction bases not matched to a gene: 6. The CDR3 extends over 14 amino acids. Per the germline V gene, CDR1 is SGDLS and CDR2 is YYNGEE. The chain's CDR3 is CASSVEVTGDGYTF. In DNA, the CDR3 is TGTGCCAGCAGCGTAGAGGTGACAGGGGACGGCTACACCTTC.

For this clone: A read error may account for a junction end that differs from germline. The chain couples TRBV4-3 to TRBJ2-5; no clear D. The CDR3 runs 17 residues. The germline gives CDR1 LGHNA, CDR2 YSLEER. CDR3 DNA sequence: TGCGCCAGCAGCCAAGATGGCGGCGCCTTCCGCTCAGAGGCCCAGTACTTC. Its protein product is CASSQDGGAFRSEAQYF.

The chain employs TRBV28 and TRBJ1-4, with TRBD1 matching over 7 bases. The germline CDR1 and CDR2 sequences are MDHEN and SYDVKM. The CDR3 runs to 14 residues. V was pared by 7 bases and J by 8 bases, with 10 bases of the junction left unmatched. The CDR3 nucleotides are TGTGCCAGCAAACAAACAGGGGTTTACGAAAAACTGTTTTTT. Translated: CASKQTGVYEKLFF.

This clone has a handful of counts. V gene TRBV11-2 combines with J gene TRBJ1-1, with TRBD1 identical over 8 bases. Trimming at V came to 1 base and at J to 5 bases, leaving 6 bases not matched to a gene. Germline V CDR1 and CDR2: SGHAT, FQNNGV. CDR3 length equals 15 residues. The CDR3 here is CASSLGLQGETEAFF. The CDR3 DNA reads as TGTGCCAGCAGCTTAGGGCTACAGGGGGAGACTGAAGCTTTCTTT.

This chain links TRBV7-8 with TRBJ2-2; 9 bases match TRBD1. Trimming cost V 5 bases and J 6 bases; bases outside gene matches: 13. Per germline, CDR1 SGHVS and CDR2 FQNEAQ. The CDR3 consists of 17 residues. The CDR3 spells CASSPTQGALGAGELFF. Here the CDR3 DNA reads TGTGCCAGCAGCCCGACACAGGGGGCGCTTGGGGCCGGGGAGCTGTTTTTT.

This clone was seen a few times. This CDR3 reads CASSQDSAFSGNTIYF. CDR3 DNA: TGTGCCAGCAGCCAGGACAGTGCCTTCTCTGGAAACACCATATATTTT. This chain links TRBV7-2 with TRBJ1-3, with a possible D match to TRBD1 (6 bases). CDR3 length: 16 amino acids. V was cut by 5 bases and J by 0 bases, with 14 bases left in between. Germline loops: CDR1 SGHTA, CDR2 FQGNSA. Combining the CDR3 with reference TRBV7-2 and TRBJ1-3 gives the whole variable domain GAGVSQSPSNKVTEKGKDVELRCDPISGHTALYWYRQSLGQGLEFLIYFQGNSAPDKSGLPSDRFSAERTGGSVSTLTIQRTQQEDSAVYLCASSQDSAFSGNTIYFGEGSWLTVV.